This T cell receptor (beta chain) stems from a study of cytomegalovirus exposure and HLA in healthy donors. Broader study findings: The only immune exposure information that was available was CMV serostatus. In a later analysis, HLA-associated TCR beta chains were more clonally expanded than equally common others.

The J segment lost 2 bases and the V segment lost 4 bases, leaving 8 bases of the junction unmatched. CDR1 is SGHTA and CDR2 is FQGNSA in the germline V gene. The CDR3 loop spans 16 amino acids. PCR employed 60 Vbeta and 13 Jbeta primers. The protocol was immunoSEQ multiplex PCR, while the TCRdb copy is restricted to in-frame clones and leaves out a portion. Among approximately 110,000 clones listed, 70% to 85% were seen once. On this clone itself: What it binds is not known.

The rearrangement links TRBV7-2 to TRBJ2-3, with 8 bases identical to TRBD2. Source material: PBMCs. The clonotype was recovered from a woman in her thirties or forties in good health and CMV-seropositive. CDR3 coding DNA: TGTGCCAGCAGCTCCCTAGCGGGCCCGGACACAGATACGCAGTATTTT. Protein: CASSSLAGPDTDTQYF. Looking up the rest from reference TRBV7-2 and TRBJ2-3 gives the full variable domain: GAGVSQSPSNKVTEKGKDVELRCDPISGHTALYWYRQSLGQGLEFLIYFQGNSAPDKSGLPSDRFSAERTGGSVSTLTIQRTQQEDSAVYLCASSSLAGPDTDTQYFGPGTRLTVL.